These T cell receptor beta chains were read from a single sample in a study of T cell responses to AZD1222 COVID-19 vaccine. TCRdb keeps only in-frame clones here, not all; method: immunoSEQ multiplex PCR. The sample holds about 120,000 clones, more than 75% seen once. Source: peripheral blood, taken on day 0 of AZD1222 vaccination. These receptors all come from an adult in good health. CDR3s include the opening cysteine and the closing phenylalanine or tryptophan.

V	J	CDR3
TRBV28	TRBJ2-6	CASSFWGTSGRGAGANVLTF
TRBV28	TRBJ2-7	CASSLSSQGGQYF
TRBV28	TRBJ2-7	CASTETGIEQYF
TRBV7-2	TRBJ1-6	CASSLAGAGQGVGYSPLHF
TRBV29-1	TRBJ2-1	CSVVGQGADNEQFF
TRBV29-1	TRBJ1-2	CSVDSSANYGYTF
TRBV19	TRBJ2-7	CASSLTGQYEQYF
TRBV28	TRBJ1-3	CASSSGRASGNTIYF
TRBV27	TRBJ2-3	CASSPLRVYVSDTQYF
TRBV6-2/TRBV6-3	TRBJ1-5	CASSPTKGVGNQPQHF
TRBV9	TRBJ2-3	CASSPTSGSLSDTQYF
TRBV19	TRBJ2-7	CASRGLGQGYEQYF
TRBV30	TRBJ2-5	CAWSVLQAQETQYF
TRBV7-3	TRBJ2-1	CASSSQGSPGFGQFF
TRBV7-9	TRBJ2-2	CASSSRGQRTGELFF
TRBV10-3	TRBJ2-5	CAISERLAGGQETQYF
TRBV7-3	TRBJ2-7	CASSLNQGPYEQYF
TRBV2	TRBJ1-2	CASSDKDRANYGYTF
TRBV7-3	TRBJ2-1	CASSLGGNLNEQFF
TRBV28	TRBJ2-7	CASKGAGTDYEQYF
TRBV7-2	TRBJ2-5	CASSPRTSGSGEETQYF
TRBV19	TRBJ2-7	CASSIGNGFTYEQYF
TRBV19	TRBJ2-2	CASSMRETGELFF
TRBV6-9	TRBJ2-4	CASSYPHRRLAKNIQYF
TRBV7-3	TRBJ1-1	CASSLKGYGTEAFF
TRBV5-1	TRBJ2-5	CASSDLTGIGETQYF
TRBV7-2	TRBJ2-1	CASSLAERSRGRIFDEQFF
TRBV29-1	TRBJ1-1	CSVQGQPNTEAFF
TRBV3-1/TRBV3-2	TRBJ2-7	CASSQAYEQYF
TRBV7-9	TRBJ2-3	CASSPNAASTDTQYF
TRBV23-1	TRBJ1-6	CASSLPPGQGSFPLHF
TRBV28	TRBJ2-3	CASSPPGLAGGGDTQYF
TRBV19	TRBJ1-5	CASSPQDRGPQPQHF
TRBV6-2/TRBV6-3	TRBJ2-1	CASSSLLGSYNEQFF
TRBV7-7	TRBJ2-7	CASSIGAGASYEQYF
TRBV7-2	TRBJ1-1	CASSSRGSSVVTEAFF
TRBV11-2	TRBJ1-1	CASSLGRTGRYTEAFF
TRBV28	TRBJ2-4	CASRTGTINIQYF
TRBV6-2/TRBV6-3	TRBJ1-5	CASSYSKRGGNQPQHF
TRBV6-5	TRBJ2-7	CASSTERGPREQYF
TRBV5-4	TRBJ2-1	CASSIRTGDFVEQFF
TRBV19	TRBJ1-1	CASSKDRWNTEAFF
TRBV19	TRBJ1-1	CASSIRGRMNTEAFF
TRBV5-1	TRBJ2-1	CASSLITGGPPYNEQFF
TRBV11-3	TRBJ2-7	CASSLNSGSPYEQYF
TRBV7-2	TRBJ1-4	CASSWAVGNEKLFF
TRBV5-5	TRBJ2-5	CASSATGGNGETQYF
TRBV6-5	TRBJ1-2	CASRSDRGLYGYTF
TRBV6-1	TRBJ1-1	CASSDGQGFTEAFF
TRBV19	TRBJ1-1	CASSRAGDTEAFF
TRBV18	TRBJ1-2	CASSPLGGYTF
TRBV19	TRBJ1-5	CASSIGGDQPQHF
TRBV6-2/TRBV6-3	TRBJ2-7	CASSAPSGGLLEQYF
TRBV19	TRBJ2-1	CASSMDSGKGGDEQFF